The clone carrying this TCR beta chain was detected many times. TCRdb reprocessed the RACE reads with MiXCR, giving one entry per CDR3 protein. The sample consists of roughly 380,000 distinct CDR3 sequences, roughly 5.3% of them appearing once. Trimming at V came to 5 bases and at J to 12 bases, leaving 6 bases not matched to a gene. Germline loops: CDR1 MNHEY, CDR2 SVGAGI. This CDR3 is 12 amino acids long. The data derive from a study of human T cells and chemical hapten exposure. The sample's time point: pre-sensitization, week 0. Treatment here: therapeutic diphenylcyclopropenone sensitization with weekly scalp DPC.

The J gene is TRBJ2-4, the V gene TRBV6-5; 8 positions match TRBD2. Specimen: whole blood, collected in connection with sensitization to the hapten diphenylcyclopropenone (DPC). This sequence was found in a woman aged 50 to 60 with alopecia areata. Some clones in this sample may be carry-over from other donors' samples. The CDR3 nucleotides are TGTGCCAGCAGTCCGGGGGGGCTGCGTCAGTACTTC. Amino acids: CASSPGGLRQYF.